The entry below describes one TCR beta chain. TCRdb re-derived calls from the 5' RACE reads in MiXCR, one entry per CDR3 protein. The sample has about 42,000 distinct CDR3 sequences; around 6.4% are singletons. This specimen belongs to a study of T cells after yellow fever vaccination. Study-wide points: Compared with primary, the secondary response was weaker and peaked at day 5, not 15.

This clonotype originated in a man aged 25 to 45 who received the YFV17D yellow fever vaccine. The sequences come from PBMCs, either bulk or a sorted T-cell subset (CD4+, CD8+, memory, or dextramer-sorted; not recorded which), collected 45 days after the yellow fever booster vaccination.

Here the CDR3 reads CASSYSSGSRAYEQYF. Written as DNA, the CDR3 is TGTGCCAGCAGTTACTCCTCAGGCAGCCGAGCCTACGAGCAGTACTTC. The chain is built from TRBV6-5 and TRBJ2-7; D is ambiguous. Germline V CDR1 and CDR2: MNHEY, SVGAGI. With 0 bases removed from V and 2 bases from J, the gap between germline ends came to 14 bases. The CDR3 runs to 16 residues.